The rows below give T cell receptor beta chains drawn from one sample of a study of T-cell reconstitution after alpha-beta-depleted transplantation in children. TCRdb re-analysed the PCR reads in MiXCR, keeping a single row per CDR3 protein. The repertoire holds roughly 500,000 distinct CDR3 sequences, with over 25% as singletons. Material: PBMCs from the stem cell graft donor, obtained from the stem cell graft. Receptor source: a human donor who donated a stem cell graft to a child with aplastic anemia. CDR3s include the opening cysteine and the closing phenylalanine or tryptophan. D genes are given only for firm matches. Only part of the rows carry a size: once, few, many, or a class if the clone is expanded.

NA | TRBJ2-7 | few | TRBV5-1 | TGCGCCAGCAGCTTCTCCGGGACGGATTCCTACGAGCAGTACTTC | CASSFSGTDSYEQYF
TRBD2 | TRBJ2-3 | many | TRBV20-1 | TGCAGTGCTAGTACGGCTAGCGGGAGTATAGATACGCAGTATTTT | CSASTASGSIDTQYF
NA | TRBJ2-3 | NA | TRBV20-1 | TGCAGTGTGAGCTTTCAAGATACGCAGTATTTT | CSVSFQDTQYF
NA | TRBJ1-2 | NA | TRBV7-9 | TGTGCCAGCAGCTTAGACAGGCTGGCTAACTATGGCTACACCTTC | CASSLDRLANYGYTF
TRBD1 | TRBJ1-2 | few | TRBV12-3/TRBV12-4 | TGTGCCAGCACCCAGGGGGGACGGTCCTATGGCTACACCTTC | CASTQGGRSYGYTF
TRBD2 | TRBJ2-3 | few | TRBV5-1 | TGCGCCAGCCGGGAGGGCCCTAGCACAGATACGCAGTATTTT | CASREGPSTDTQYF
NA | TRBJ2-7 | few | TRBV27 | TGTGCCAGCAGTCGGCAGGGGCACTACGAGCAGTACTTC | CASSRQGHYEQYF
NA | TRBJ1-2 | many | TRBV12-3/TRBV12-4 | TGTGCCAGCAGTTTAGGGACAGCTAACTATGGCTACACCTTC | CASSLGTANYGYTF
TRBD1 | TRBJ1-5 | NA | TRBV6-1 | TGTGCCAGCAGTCGACAGGGGAACAATCAGCCCCAGCATTTT | CASSRQGNNQPQHF
NA | TRBJ2-1 | NA | TRBV5-4 | TGTGCCAAAGGCTTAGAACCGGGAGTAGGGGTGAATGAGCAGTTCTTC | CAKGLEPGVGVNEQFF
NA | TRBJ2-4 | NA | TRBV13 | TGTGCCAGCAGCTTCCGCGAGGGGGGGCTAGCCAAAAACATTCAGTACTTC | CASSFREGGLAKNIQYF
NA | TRBJ1-2 | few | TRBV19 | TGTGCCAGTAGTATCCGGGCAGGGGCCTATGGCTACACCTTC | CASSIRAGAYGYTF
NA | TRBJ2-1 | NA | TRBV7-2 | TGTGCCAGCAGCTTTTGGCTAGCGTCCTACAATGAGCAGTTCTTC | CASSFWLASYNEQFF
NA | TRBJ1-6 | NA | TRBV25-1 | TGTGCCAGCAGTGGACCGAGCTCCTATAATTCACCCCTCCACTTT | CASSGPSSYNSPLHF
TRBD2 | TRBJ2-3 | NA | TRBV4-2 | TGTGCCAGCAGCCAATATACTAGCGGGAGGACCGATACGCAGTATTTT | CASSQYTSGRTDTQYF
TRBD1 | TRBJ1-3 | NA | TRBV30 | TGTGCCTGGGGTCAGGGACAGCCAAATACTGGAAACACCATATATTTT | CAWGQGQPNTGNTIYF
NA | TRBJ1-5 | NA | TRBV7-9 | TGTGCCAGCAGCCATGCCGGGGGTGGGGGCAATCAGCCCCAGCATTTT | CASSHAGGGGNQPQHF
NA | TRBJ2-1 | NA | TRBV28 | TGTGCCAGCAGTTTATCGGCTTGGCCTGAGCAGTTCTTC | CASSLSAWPEQFF
NA | TRBJ2-1 | many | TRBV24-1 | TGTGCCACCAGTGATACCACCTCCTACAATGAGCAGTTCTTC | CATSDTTSYNEQFF
NA | TRBJ2-6 | NA | TRBV6-5 | TGTGCCAGCAGTTTCACCGATGGGGCCAACGTCCTGACTTTC | CASSFTDGANVLTF
NA | TRBJ2-3 | once | TRBV7-2 | TGTGCCAGCCGCGAGATAGATACGCAGTATTTT | CASREIDTQYF
NA | TRBJ2-3 | NA | TRBV7-9 | TGTGCCAGCAGCTTAGTCGCGCCGCGGGGCACAGATACGCAGTATTTT | CASSLVAPRGTDTQYF
NA | TRBJ2-2 | few | TRBV12-3/TRBV12-4 | TGTGCCAGCAGGCTCTTTGGAGGACTTAACACCGGGGAGCTGTTTTTT | CASRLFGGLNTGELFF
NA | TRBJ1-2 | few | TRBV5-1 | TGCGCCAGCAGCTTACCCGCGGACGGATATGGCTACACCTTC | CASSLPADGYGYTF
NA | TRBJ2-6 | NA | TRBV4-3 | TGCGCCAGCAGCCGGACGGCTGGGGCCAACGTCCTGACTTTC | CASSRTAGANVLTF
NA | TRBJ2-1 | NA | TRBV5-1 | TGCGCCAGCAGCTTAGGACAAGGACCTCACAATGACCAGTTCTTC | CASSLGQGPHNDQFF
NA | TRBJ2-5 | NA | TRBV6-1 | TGTGCCAGCAGTGAGGGACTCTTGGCTATTCAAGAGACCCAGTACTTC | CASSEGLLAIQETQYF
TRBD2 | TRBJ2-1 | NA | TRBV7-2 | TGTGCCAGCAGCTTAGGCGGGAGCCGCTCCTACAATGAGCAGTTCTTC | CASSLGGSRSYNEQFF
NA | TRBJ1-2 | NA | TRBV28 | TGTGCCAGCAGTTTATCGACGGAGGGTTCGGGCTACACCTTC | CASSLSTEGSGYTF
TRBD2 | TRBJ2-3 | few | TRBV5-1 | TGCGCCAGCAGCTTGGGAGGGGGCGGGAGGGCCTCGTCTACAGATACGCAGTATTTT | CASSLGGGGRASSTDTQYF
NA | TRBJ2-2 | NA | TRBV6-6 | TGTGCCAGCAAGGGCCCTGGCACCGGGGAGCTGTTTTTT | CASKGPGTGELFF
NA | TRBJ2-1 | many | TRBV29-1 | TGCAGCGTTGAGAGTAGCGGTAACTCCTACAATGAGCAGTTCTTC | CSVESSGNSYNEQFF
TRBD2 | TRBJ2-1 | NA | TRBV29-1 | TGCAGCGCCGTAAGCGGGGCAAGCTCCTACAATGAGCAGTTCTTC | CSAVSGASSYNEQFF
NA | TRBJ1-5 | NA | TRBV20-1 | TGCAGTGCTAGAAGGACAGCCAATCAGCCCCAGCATTTT | CSARRTANQPQHF
TRBD1 | TRBJ2-1 | few | TRBV12-3/TRBV12-4 | TGTGCCAGCAGGCCGGGACAGGGGGCCTACAATGAGCAGTTCTTC | CASRPGQGAYNEQFF
TRBD1 | TRBJ1-5 | NA | TRBV29-1 | TGCAGCCCAAAGGACAGGGTTAGCAATCAGCCCCAGCATTTT | CSPKDRVSNQPQHF
NA | TRBJ1-4 | NA | TRBV7-9 | TGTGCCAGCAGTACCCCCTCGGGGCTTGATAATGAAAAACTGTTTTTT | CASSTPSGLDNEKLFF
NA | TRBJ1-1 | few | TRBV13 | TGTGCCAGCAGCCGCGACGTAGGGACCACTGAAGCTTTCTTT | CASSRDVGTTEAFF
TRBD1 | TRBJ2-5 | many | TRBV7-2 | TGCGCCAGCAGCCCCGACAGGGGGGAGACCCAGTACTTC | CASSPDRGETQYF
TRBD2 | TRBJ2-3 | NA | TRBV20-1 | TGCAGTGCTACCCCGGGGGGAGGGCCGGGCACAGATACGCAGTATTTT | CSATPGGGPGTDTQYF
TRBD1 | TRBJ1-5 | NA | TRBV20-1 | TGCAGTGCTAGAGGAGACAGGGAGCATCAGCCCCAGCATTTT | CSARGDREHQPQHF
TRBD2 | TRBJ2-3 | many | TRBV20-1 | TGCAGTGCCAGGGGACTAGCGGGTTCGAATTACCATACCACAGATACGCAGTATTTT | CSARGLAGSNYHTTDTQYF
TRBD2 | TRBJ2-3 | NA | TRBV29-1 | TGCAGCGTTGAACCCGCGGGACTAGCGGGAGGCTATGTCGGCACAGATACGCAGTATTTT | CSVEPAGLAGGYVGTDTQYF
TRBD1 | TRBJ2-7 | NA | TRBV9 | TGTGCCAGCAGCGTAGCACAGGGGGGTTCCTACGAGCAGTACTTC | CASSVAQGGSYEQYF
TRBD1 | TRBJ1-5 | NA | TRBV6-2/TRBV6-3 | TGTGCCAGCAGTTACGCCTTCTTCGACAGGGCGCAGCCCCAGCATTTT | CASSYAFFDRAQPQHF
TRBD2 | TRBJ2-3 | NA | TRBV19 | TGTGCCAGTAGTCACCTTATAGCGGGAGGGCAACGGACAGATACGCAGTATTTT | CASSHLIAGGQRTDTQYF
NA | TRBJ2-3 | NA | TRBV2 | TGTGCCAGCAGCCTAGTCGGGAGAGAGTCAGATACGCAGTATTTT | CASSLVGRESDTQYF
NA | TRBJ1-5 | NA | TRBV29-1 | TGCAGCGTTGAGGTTGGGGGGATTGGCAATCAGCCCCAGCATTTT | CSVEVGGIGNQPQHF
NA | TRBJ2-2 | NA | TRBV7-9 | TGTGCCAGCAGCGCCCGGACCGAAGGGGAGCTGTTTTTT | CASSARTEGELFF
NA | TRBJ2-5 | NA | TRBV7-2 | TGTGCCAGCAGTCCGGACGCGGCCCAAGAGACCCAGTACTTC | CASSPDAAQETQYF